Following are 26 T cell receptor beta chains from one sample sequenced in a study of blood T cells in healthy people across ages. Sample-barcoded 5' priming and a J-beta primer mix drove a second PCR of about 6 to 12 cycles. MiXCR, run by TCRdb on the 5' RACE reads, gives a single entry per CDR3 protein. Of about 1.7 million distinct CDR3 sequences listed, under 30% are singletons. The sequenced sample consisted of blood. These receptors were obtained from a woman aged 30 to 39 in good health.

This clonotype was counted between two and nine times. The rearrangement uses TRBV9 and TRBJ2-7; 9 bases align to TRBD1. The V and J ends lost 0 bases and 9 bases, in that order; junction bases with no gene match: 10. The CDR3 sequence is 15 residues long. Germline V lookup: CDR1 SGDLS, CDR2 YYNGEE. CDR3 sequence: CASSVGRTGALGQYF. The CDR3 coding sequence is TGTGCCAGCAGCGTAGGAAGGACAGGGGCCCTAGGGCAGTACTTC.

This clonotype was detected a few times. This chain joins TRBV28 and TRBJ2-1, with TRBD2 identical over 11 bases. The trim removed 8 bases at V and 4 bases at J, leaving 4 bases unmatched. This CDR3 has 14 residues. Germline CDR1 reads MDHEN; CDR2 reads SYDVKM. DNA of the CDR3: TGTGCCAGCGATACTAGCGGGGGATACAATGAGCAGTTCTTC. It yields the protein CASDTSGGYNEQFF.

This clonotype was seen a few times. CDR3 sequence: CASIGDRGRNEQFF. CDR3 nucleotides: TGTGCCAGTATCGGGGACAGGGGGCGGAATGAGCAGTTCTTC. V gene TRBV19 combines with J gene TRBJ2-1, with 12 positions matching TRBD1. CDR3 length equals 14 residues. With V trimmed by 7 bases and J by 7 bases, 5 bases remained unmatched. Germline loops: CDR1 LNHDA, CDR2 SQIVND (reference sequence).

The chain combines TRBV7-2 with TRBJ2-5, with D unresolved. CDR1 is SGHTA and CDR2 is FQGNSA in the germline V gene. V was pared by 6 bases and J by 4 bases, with 12 bases between. CDR3 length: 13 residues. CDR3 sequence: CASSGSSRETQYF. CDR3 nucleotide sequence: TGTGCCAGCAGTGGATCGAGTAGAGAGACCCAGTACTTC. Looking up the rest from reference TRBV7-2 and TRBJ2-5 gives the full variable domain: GAGVSQSPSNKVTEKGKDVELRCDPISGHTALYWYRQSLGQGLEFLIYFQGNSAPDKSGLPSDRFSAERTGGSVSTLTIQRTQQEDSAVYLCASSGSSRETQYFGPGTRLLVL.

This clonotype was observed at least ten times. The chain is built from TRBV7-2 and TRBJ1-2; D remains unclear. The length of the CDR3 is 15 residues. Germline V gene data show CDR1 as SGHTA and CDR2 as FQGNSA. V was cut by 5 bases and J by 2 bases, with 15 bases left in between. The DNA of the CDR3 is TGTGCCAGCAGCCCCCGCGGTCTGACCAACTATGGCTACACCTTC. This translates into CASSPRGLTNYGYTF.

The chain couples TRBV24-1 to TRBJ1-2; no definite D call. With 3 bases removed from V and 8 bases from J, the gap between germline ends came to 12 bases. There are 13 residues in the CDR3. The germline CDR1 and CDR2 sequences are KGHDR and SFDVKD. The CDR3 region is CATSDGVFGGYTF. The CDR3 DNA reads TGTGCCACCAGTGATGGAGTCTTCGGGGGCTACACCTTC.

The chain links TRBV7-9 to TRBJ1-6; the D gene is possibly TRBD1 (6 bases). V was clipped by 2 bases and J by 0 bases, with 14 bases between them. Germline V gene sequence: CDR1 SEHNR, CDR2 FQNEAQ (reference sequence). CDR3 length: 18 residues. The CDR3 loop reads CASSLTQGRYSYNSPLHF. CDR3 coding DNA: TGTGCCAGCAGCTTAACACAGGGCCGATACTCCTATAATTCACCCCTCCACTTT.

The sample holds a few counts of this clonotype. The chain recombines TRBV12-5 with TRBJ2-3; D is possibly TRBD2 (5 bases). This CDR3 spans 16 amino acids. Germline values: CDR1 LGHNT, CDR2 FRNRAP. V was cut by 2 bases and J by 0 bases, with 12 bases left in between. CDR3 amino acids: CASGLSRGTSTDTQYF. The CDR3 DNA reads as TGTGCTAGTGGTTTGTCTCGGGGAACTAGCACAGATACGCAGTATTTT.

This clonotype was picked up a small number of times. DNA of the CDR3: TGTGCCAGCAGCTTGGCCCAGCACATCGATGAGCAGTTCTTC. Its translation: CASSLAQHIDEQFF. This chain links TRBV7-2 with TRBJ2-1; D is uncertain. Germline V gene data show CDR1 as SGHTA and CDR2 as FQGNSA. The CDR3 extends over 14 amino acids. The V and J ends lost 3 bases and 8 bases respectively, with 14 bases between them.

This clonotype showed up just a few times. The rearrangement links TRBV28 to TRBJ2-5, with D possibly TRBD1 on 5 matching bases. The last part of the DNA fits TRBJ2-7 better; the J call may be wrong. Looked up from germline, CDR1 is MDHEN and CDR2 is SYDVKM. The CDR3 runs 16 residues. CDR3 nucleotides: TGTGCCAGCAGTACACTCAGATGGGGCACTACAGACGAGCAGTACTTC. Translating gives CASSTLRWGTTDEQYF.

This clonotype was counted many times. The rearrangement links TRBV27 to TRBJ1-6, with unresolved D. Trimming removed 5 bases at V and 7 bases at J, with 21 bases between. The CDR3 totals 17 residues. Germline CDR1 and CDR2: MNHEY and SMNVEV (reference sequence). Written as DNA, the CDR3 is TGTGCCAGCAGTGCCTATGGATCAGGAGGTAGAAATTCACCCCTCCACTTT. It yields the protein CASSAYGSGGRNSPLHF.

In regard to this clonotype: Just one base apart from a much larger clone, this may be a read error. No conserved phenylalanine or tryptophan ends this CDR3, so it is likely a read error. J is TRBJ2-3 and V is TRBV5-1, with 8 nucleotides matching TRBD2. From germline, CDR1 is SGHRS and CDR2 YFSETQ. V dropped 0 bases and J dropped 1; count of bases not matched to a gene: 10. This CDR3 is built from 18 residues. The CDR3 DNA reads as TGCGCCAGCAGCTTGGCCGCACTAGCGGCCGTGGGCACAGATACGCAGTATGTT. The encoded protein is CASSLAALAAVGTDTQYV.

In this sample, this clonotype turned up once. This chain uses TRBV20-1 with TRBJ2-5; TRBD2 matches 10 bases. The V gene end was trimmed by 6 bases and the J gene end by 11 bases; junction bases not matched to a gene: 15. CDR1 is DFQATT and CDR2 is SNEGSKA in the germline V gene (reference sequence). The CDR3 sequence is 14 residues long. In nucleotides, the CDR3 is TGCAGTGCGCGGACTAGCGGAGCTGGTTATGGGCAGTACTTC. Translating it yields CSARTSGAGYGQYF.

With respect to this clonotype: A much larger clone lies a single base off, so this may be a read error. This CDR3 is CASSQDIAGANSYEQYF. CDR3 nucleotides: TGCGCCAGCAGCCAAGATATAGCGGGGGCCAACTCCTACGAGCAGTACTTC. The V call is TRBV4-1, the J call TRBJ2-7; 9 nucleotides align to TRBD2. The CDR3 covers 17 residues. The ends lost 0 bases at V and 0 bases at J; junction bases unmatched: 6. Germline lookup yields CDR1 MGHRA and CDR2 YSYEKL.

This clonotype came up many times. The chain couples TRBV20-1 to TRBJ1-2; the D is unclear. CDR3 length: 13 amino acids. The germline gives CDR1 DFQATT, CDR2 SNEGSKA (reference sequence). V was cut by 6 bases and J by 6 bases, with 17 bases left in between. CDR3 nucleotide sequence: TGCAGTGCCCCCACCCCTTCCCGACATGGCTACACCTTC. It is translated as CSAPTPSRHGYTF.

This clonotype occurred a few times. This sequence may be a read error, since a much larger clone differs from it by one base. The rearrangement joins TRBV29-1 to TRBJ2-6; the D gene is possibly TRBD1 (5 bases). The germline CDR1 and CDR2 sequences are SQVTM and ANQGSEA. The CDR3 has 15 amino acids. The CDR3 DNA reads as TGCAGCGGGCTGACGGGTAGCTCTGGGGCCAACGTCCGGACTTTC. This gives the protein CSGLTGSSGANVRTF.

A few counts support this clonotype. This chain joins TRBV20-1 and TRBJ1-5, with TRBD1 as a possible D gene (5 bases). With 0 bases removed from V and 5 bases from J, the gap between germline ends came to 11 bases. The CDR3 extends over 14 amino acids. Per the germline V gene, CDR1 is DFQATT and CDR2 is SNEGSKA (reference sequence). The CDR3 sequence: CSARDGAAYQPQHF. CDR3 coding DNA: TGCAGTGCTAGAGATGGGGCGGCGTATCAGCCCCAGCATTTT.

A few counts support this clonotype. The CDR3 DNA sequence: TGTGCCACCAGCAGAGATTTTCCGGCGGTCTACGAGCAGTACTTC. Its translation: CATSRDFPAVYEQYF. The chain employs TRBV15 and TRBJ2-7; D unresolved. V shed 0 bases and J shed 3 bases, with 12 bases lying between them. The CDR3 has 15 amino acids. CDR1 and CDR2 from the germline V gene are LNHNV and YYDKDF (reference sequence).

J is TRBJ2-4 and V is TRBV29-1; 10 positions agree with TRBD1. The CDR3 length is 22 residues. Germline V CDR1 and CDR2: SQVTM, ANQGSEA. J was trimmed by 1 base and V by 0 bases; bases with no gene match: 21. The CDR3 here is CSVEDESGGQGMSWRAKNIQYF. CDR3 bases: TGCAGCGTTGAAGATGAAAGTGGGGGACAGGGGATGTCATGGAGGGCCAAAAACATTCAGTACTTC.

This sequence joins TRBV28 and TRBJ1-2; D is ambiguous. The CDR3 is made up of 12 amino acids. V was pared by 4 bases and J by 10 bases, with 13 bases between. The germline V gene encodes CDR1 MDHEN and CDR2 SYDVKM. The chain's CDR3 is CASSSHGLHYTF. DNA of the CDR3: TGTGCCAGCAGTTCCCACGGCCTTCACTACACCTTC.

This clonotype appeared a few times. The chain couples TRBV20-1 to TRBJ2-7, with no clear D. The germline V and J ends were trimmed by 0 bases and 5 bases, with 20 bases remaining between them. This CDR3 has 16 amino acids. Germline assignment: CDR1 DFQATT and CDR2 SNEGSKA (reference sequence). The chain's CDR3 is CSARDDGRSLLDEQYF. CDR3 nucleotides: TGCAGTGCTAGAGATGATGGACGGTCGTTGTTAGACGAGCAGTACTTC.

This clonotype was observed a few times. This chain connects TRBV3-1 to TRBJ1-6; 10 nucleotides line up with TRBD1. CDR3 length: 15 amino acids. In germline, CDR1 is LGHDT, CDR2 YNNKEL (reference sequence). The V gene end was trimmed by 3 bases and the J gene end by 7 bases; junction bases not matched to a gene: 3. CDR3 in DNA: TGTGCCAGCAGCCACCGGGACAGGGGAAATTCACCCCTCCACTTT. Its translation: CASSHRDRGNSPLHF.

This clonotype was seen a few times. The CDR3 region is CASSKGASAGGGYEQYF. CDR3 DNA: TGTGCCAGCAGCAAAGGGGCGTCGGCAGGGGGCGGCTACGAGCAGTACTTC. The gene calls are TRBV21-1 and TRBJ2-4; the table's D call TRBD1 went unverified against the DNA. The J call may be wrong; the DNA end is better matched by TRBJ2-7. TRBV21-1 is a pseudogene segment. The CDR3 length is 17 residues.

This clonotype came up a few times. V is TRBV29-1 and J is TRBJ1-5; D possibly corresponds to TRBD1 (5 bases). Germline V gene data show CDR1 as SQVTM and CDR2 as ANQGSEA. The CDR3 contains 14 residues. Trimming removed 6 bases at V and 0 bases at J, with 12 bases between. The CDR3: CSVGGENSNQPQHF. In DNA form, the CDR3 reads TGCAGCGTCGGAGGGGAAAATAGCAATCAGCCCCAGCATTTT.

As concerns this clonotype: A clone one base away is much larger, so this may be a read error. A read error is likely, as this CDR3 ends without the conserved phenylalanine or tryptophan. This chain's CDR3 is CASSVESYNEQFV. For the CDR3, the DNA is TGTGCCAGCAGTGTGGAGTCCTACAATGAGCAGTTCGTC. V is TRBV2 and J is TRBJ2-1; D unresolved. The CDR3 extends over 13 amino acids. V gave up 4 bases and J gave up 1 base, with 5 bases separating them. Germline assignment: CDR1 SNHLY and CDR2 FYNNEI.

The chain couples TRBV12-3 or TRBV12-4 to TRBJ2-1; the D gene is possibly TRBD2 (6 bases). The CDR3 runs to 17 residues. Trimming removed 2 bases from V and 0 bases from J, with 14 bases in between. CDR3 sequence: CASSLWGGTSSYNEQFF. In DNA form, the CDR3 reads TGTGCCAGCAGTTTATGGGGCGGGACGAGCTCCTACAATGAGCAGTTCTTC.